Below, 19 T cell receptor beta chains from the same sample are listed, as sequenced in a study of human T cells and chemical hapten exposure. The time point denotes: patch test 2, 6 weeks after DPC sensitization. As for treatment: therapeutic diphenylcyclopropenone sensitization with weekly scalp DPC. MiXCR, run by TCRdb on the RACE reads, gives a single entry per CDR3 protein. This table has 360,000 or so distinct CDR3 sequences, roughly 6% appearing once. The sequences come from whole blood, collected in connection with sensitization to the hapten diphenylcyclopropenone (DPC). The receptors come from a woman younger than 30 with alopecia areata. Some clones in this sample may be carry-over from other donors' samples.

This clonotype was seen many times. CDR3 bases: TGTGCCAGCAGTCCCGGCCCTTGGGCTCGTAACTCCTTGAACACTGAAGCTTTCTTT. As protein: CASSPGPWARNSLNTEAFF. The genes are TRBV27 and TRBJ1-1; no firm D call. In germline, CDR1 is MNHEY, CDR2 SMNVEV (reference sequence). The V end lost 5 bases, the J end lost 0 bases, and 25 bases lay between the germline ends. The CDR3 sequence is 19 residues long.

This clonotype was seen only a few times. The chain has TRBV5-4 and TRBJ1-1; a weak D match, TRBD1 (5 bases). Germline CDR1 is SGHNT and CDR2 is YYREEE (reference sequence). The CDR3 is made up of 15 amino acids. Trimming removed 4 bases at V and 6 bases at J, with 19 bases between. This chain's CDR3 is CASSKLPGGEAEAFF. The CDR3 bases are TGTGCCAGCAGCAAACTACCTGGGGGAGAGGCTGAAGCTTTCTTT.

The chain joins TRBV9 to TRBJ2-1; D may be TRBD1 or TRBD2 (6 bases each). The CDR3 spans 15 residues. CDR1 and CDR2 from the germline V gene are SGDLS and YYNGEE. Deletions cut 0 bases from V and 7 bases from J, with 14 bases between. The CDR3 coding sequence is TGTGCCAGCAGCGTAGTGTCTGGGGGGCGGAATGAGCAGTTCTTC. Protein: CASSVVSGGRNEQFF.

Ten or more counts support this clonotype. CDR3 DNA sequence: TGTGCCAGCAGCTTCTGGACAGGCTTTGATGAAAAACTGTTTTTT. Protein product: CASSFWTGFDEKLFF. The chain recombines TRBV7-9 with TRBJ1-4; 7 bases map to TRBD1. The V and J ends lost 3 bases and 6 bases, in that order; junction bases with no gene match: 7. CDR1 is SEHNR, CDR2 FQNEAQ, per germline (reference sequence). The CDR3 loop spans 15 amino acids.

This clonotype was observed many times. This chain links TRBV27 with TRBJ1-3; 9 nucleotides agree with TRBD1. Losses at the gene ends were 6 bases for V and 2 bases for J; bases not matched to a gene: 2. This CDR3 is built from 14 residues. Germline V gene data show CDR1 as MNHEY and CDR2 as SMNVEV (reference sequence). The CDR3 region is CASRRTGAGNTIYF. CDR3 in DNA: TGTGCCAGCAGGAGGACAGGGGCTGGAAACACCATATATTTT.

The chain is built from TRBV6-1 and TRBJ2-3, with 11 nucleotides matching TRBD2. The CDR3 covers 15 residues. V was clipped by 5 bases and J by 1 base; unmatched bases: 2. Germline-derived CDR1 and CDR2 are MNHNS and SASEGT. The CDR3 region has the DNA TGTGCCAGCAGTAAACTAGCGGGGGGCACAGATACGCAGTATTTT. This encodes CASSKLAGGTDTQYF.

This clonotype has only a few counts. The chain carries TRBV6-2 or TRBV6-3 and TRBJ2-3, with D unclear. CDR1 is MNHEY and CDR2 is SVGEGT in the germline V gene. Trimming took 0 bases from V and 4 from J, leaving 5 bases between them. The CDR3 sequence is 13 residues long. The CDR3 here is CASSYSLADTQYF. Written as DNA, the CDR3 is TGTGCCAGCAGTTACTCCCTAGCAGATACGCAGTATTTT.

This clonotype appeared many times. One junction end disagrees with the germline gene, perhaps due to a read error. This chain links TRBV6-2 or TRBV6-3 with TRBJ1-5, with D maybe TRBD1 (5 bases). Germline CDR1 MNHEY, CDR2 SVGEGT. The CDR3 loop spans 14 amino acids. Here the CDR3 reads CASSNSGSGQPQHF. DNA of the CDR3: TGTGCCAGCAGTAACTCAGGGTCTGGTCAGCCCCAGCATTTT.

The chain carries TRBV9 and TRBJ2-6, with 7 bases identical to TRBD1. V lost 1 base and J lost 2; bases outside the gene matches: 0. Germline assignment: CDR1 SGDLS and CDR2 YYNGEE. The CDR3 is 15 amino acids. The CDR3 region is CASSVRGPGANVLTF. CDR3 nucleotides: TGTGCCAGCAGCGTAAGGGGGCCTGGGGCCAACGTCCTGACTTTC.

This clonotype has only a few counts. This chain joins TRBV6-2 or TRBV6-3 and TRBJ1-1, with a possible D match to TRBD1 (5 bases). This CDR3 is 14 amino acids long. Trimming removed 6 bases from V and 1 base from J, with 12 bases in between. Germline CDR1 is MNHEY and CDR2 is SVGEGT. The CDR3 loop reads CASREGQRNTEAFF. The CDR3, as DNA: TGTGCCAGCAGGGAGGGGCAGCGGAACACTGAAGCTTTCTTT.

Ten or more counts support this clonotype. The chain joins TRBV7-6 to TRBJ2-2, with 8 bases that match TRBD1. CDR3 length: 17 residues. Unmatched junction bases numbered 6, after V lost 1 base and J lost 2 bases. The germline gives CDR1 SGHVS, CDR2 FNYEAQ. CDR3 sequence reads: CASSLVGPGGNTGELFF. DNA of the CDR3: TGTGCCAGCAGCTTAGTCGGGCCAGGGGGCAACACCGGGGAGCTGTTTTTT.

This clonotype was seen ten or more times. The J gene is TRBJ2-7, the V gene TRBV28; D is unresolved. Germline V lookup: CDR1 MDHEN, CDR2 SYDVKM. This CDR3 spans 14 amino acids. With 8 bases removed from V and 4 bases from J, the gap between germline ends came to 18 bases. The chain's CDR3 is CASSPFNPGYEQYF. The DNA of the CDR3 is TGTGCCAGCTCCCCTTTTAACCCTGGGTACGAGCAGTACTTC.

There are many counts of this clonotype. The genes are TRBV6-2 or TRBV6-3 and TRBJ1-4, with D uncertain. CDR1 is MNHEY and CDR2 is SVGEGT in the germline V gene. This CDR3 is 14 amino acids long. The germline V and J ends were trimmed by 2 bases and 8 bases, with 12 bases remaining between them. The CDR3 protein is CASSYLVEEEKLFF. The CDR3 nucleotides are TGTGCCAGCAGTTACCTGGTCGAGGAGGAAAAACTGTTTTTT.

This clonotype was seen only a few times. CDR3 in amino acids: CSAREETDTQYF. The CDR3 nucleotides are TGCAGTGCCCGGGAAGAGACAGATACGCAGTATTTT. The J gene is TRBJ2-3, the V gene TRBV20-1, with D perhaps matching TRBD2 (5 bases). The germline CDR1 and CDR2 sequences are DFQATT and SNEGSKA (reference sequence). Trimming removed 6 bases at V and 3 bases at J, with 10 bases between. CDR3 size: 12 residues.

This clonotype was counted ten times or more. The CDR3 loop reads CASSEGVGETQYF. CDR3 in DNA: TGTGCCAGCAGTGAGGGGGTAGGGGAGACCCAGTACTTC. The V and J genes are TRBV6-4 and TRBJ2-5; D may match TRBD1 or TRBD2 (5 bases each). The ends were cut back, 3 bases at V and 5 bases at J, with 10 bases in the middle. The CDR3 has 13 amino acids. The germline V gene has CDR1 MRHNA and CDR2 SNTAGT.

V and J are TRBV29-1 and TRBJ2-1, with 10 bases matching TRBD1. The CDR3 covers 16 residues. Germline CDR1 SQVTM, CDR2 ANQGSEA. With 7 bases clipped from V and 4 bases from J, the junction kept 13 bases outside the gene matches. The DNA for the CDR3 is TGCAGCGCCTCGTCTAGCCGGGACAGGGGTTACAATGAGCAGTTCTTC. Protein sequence: CSASSSRDRGYNEQFF.

The rearrangement links TRBV10-3 to TRBJ2-2; D uncertain. CDR1 ENHRY and CDR2 SYGVKD come from the germline V gene. V was cut by 8 bases and J by 0 bases, with 10 bases left in between. This CDR3 comprises 14 residues. This CDR3 is CAISPGTNTGELFF. The DNA of the CDR3 is TGTGCCATCTCTCCAGGCACGAACACCGGGGAGCTGTTTTTT.

Many counts were recorded for this clonotype. At one end, the junction sequence differs from germline, possibly due to a read error. The chain employs TRBV3-1 and TRBJ1-4, with D unresolved. Germline CDR1 reads LGHDT; CDR2 reads YNNKEL (reference sequence). The CDR3 is made up of 11 amino acids. The CDR3 protein is CASSQGGSTIF. DNA for the CDR3: TGTGCCAGCAGCCAAGGTGGAAGCACGATTTTT.

This chain connects TRBV6-5 to TRBJ2-7, with D hard to call. The CDR3 length is 12 residues. Trimming took 6 bases from V and 5 from J, leaving 11 bases between them. Germline V lookup: CDR1 MNHEY, CDR2 SVGAGI. CDR3 region: CASRPAADEQYF. In DNA, the CDR3 is TGTGCCAGCAGACCAGCCGCCGACGAGCAGTACTTC.